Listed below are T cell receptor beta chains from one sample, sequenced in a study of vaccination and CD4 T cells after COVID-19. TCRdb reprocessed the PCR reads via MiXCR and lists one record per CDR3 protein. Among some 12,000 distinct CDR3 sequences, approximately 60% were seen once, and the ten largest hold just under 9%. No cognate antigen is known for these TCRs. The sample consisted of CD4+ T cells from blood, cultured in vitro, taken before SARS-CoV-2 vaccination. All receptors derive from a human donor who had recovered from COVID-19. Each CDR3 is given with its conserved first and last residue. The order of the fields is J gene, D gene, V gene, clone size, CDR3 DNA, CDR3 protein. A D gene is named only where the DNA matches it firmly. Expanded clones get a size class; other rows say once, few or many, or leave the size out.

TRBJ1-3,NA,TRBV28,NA,TGTGCCAGCAGCCATTCGGGTGGCAGCTCCGTCCGGGACACCATATATTTT,CASSHSGGSSVRDTIYF
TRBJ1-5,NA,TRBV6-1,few,TGTGCCAGCAGTGAAGACCGGTCAAGGCCCCAGCATTTT,CASSEDRSRPQHF
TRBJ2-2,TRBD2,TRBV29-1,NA,TGCGCTGCCGGGGGACTAGGAGGGACCGGGGAGCTGTTTTTT,CAAGGLGGTGELFF
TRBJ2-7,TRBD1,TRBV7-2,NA,TGTGCCAGCAGCTATCAAGACAGGGTATACTACGAGCAGTACTTC,CASSYQDRVYYEQYF
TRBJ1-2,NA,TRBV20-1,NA,TGCAGTGCTAGACCCCTCTGGGGCGGTGGCGGCTACACCTTC,CSARPLWGGGGYTF
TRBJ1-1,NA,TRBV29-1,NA,TGCAGCGTTGATCGGTTCCCTGAAGCTTTCTTT,CSVDRFPEAFF
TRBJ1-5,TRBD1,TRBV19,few,TGTGCCACGGACAGACAGGGGGCCAATCAGCCCCAGCATTTT,CATDRQGANQPQHF
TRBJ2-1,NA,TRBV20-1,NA,TGCAGTGCTAGAGTTAGCGGCTACTCCTACAATGAGCAGTTCTTC,CSARVSGYSYNEQFF
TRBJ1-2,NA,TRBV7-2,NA,TGTGCCAGCAGCCCGGACGGCCCCGGCTACACCTTC,CASSPDGPGYTF
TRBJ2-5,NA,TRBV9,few,TGTGCCAGCAGCGTAGTTTTCGGAGAGACCCAGTACTTC,CASSVVFGETQYF
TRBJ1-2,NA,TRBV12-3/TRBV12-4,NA,TGTGCCAGCAGTCCCTCCCCAGGGGCAGAGGGCTACACCTTC,CASSPSPGAEGYTF
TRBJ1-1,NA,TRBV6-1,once,TGTGCCAGTGTCCCCGGCGGAATGAACACTGAAGCTTTCTTT,CASVPGGMNTEAFF
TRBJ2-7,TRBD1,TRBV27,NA,TGTGCCAGCAGTTACATGGACAGGGCTCCCTACGAGCAGTACTTC,CASSYMDRAPYEQYF
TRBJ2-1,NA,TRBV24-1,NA,TGTGCCACCAGTAGTCGGCTAGTGACAGCTGCAAATGAGCAGTTCTTC,CATSSRLVTAANEQFF
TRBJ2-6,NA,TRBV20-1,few,TGCAGTGCTAGAGGAAGCAGGGCCGGAGGGCTCTCTGGGGCCAACGTCCTGACTTTC,CSARGSRAGGLSGANVLTF
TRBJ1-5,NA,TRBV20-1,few,TGCAGTGCTAGTACACAGATCTCCCCTCAGCCCCAGCATTTT,CSASTQISPQPQHF
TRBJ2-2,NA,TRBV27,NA,TGTGCCAGCACCTTGGCAGGGAAAACCGGGGAGCTGTTTTTT,CASTLAGKTGELFF
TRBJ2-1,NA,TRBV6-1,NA,TGTGCCAGCAGTACCCCTCAGGGGGGGGTGTTCTTC,CASSTPQGGVFF
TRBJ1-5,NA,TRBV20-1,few,TGCAGTGCTACTCCGAATCCTACGACAGGATACAATCAGCCCCAGCATTTT,CSATPNPTTGYNQPQHF
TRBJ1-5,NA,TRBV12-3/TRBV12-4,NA,TGTGCCAGCAGTTTGGGGACACAGCGCCAGCCCCAGCATTTT,CASSLGTQRQPQHF
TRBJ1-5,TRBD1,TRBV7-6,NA,TGTGCCAGCAGCTTAAGTTTACAGGGGCAGGTTCAGCCCCAGCATTTT,CASSLSLQGQVQPQHF
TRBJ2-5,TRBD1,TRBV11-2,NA,TGTGCCAGCAGCATGGACAGGGAAGAGACCCAGTACTTC,CASSMDREETQYF
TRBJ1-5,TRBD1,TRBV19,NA,TGTGCCAGTAGCCTGAGGGACAGAAATCAGCCCCAGCATTTT,CASSLRDRNQPQHF
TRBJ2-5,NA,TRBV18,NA,TGTGCCAGCTCACCATTTGGAGAGACCCAGTACTTC,CASSPFGETQYF
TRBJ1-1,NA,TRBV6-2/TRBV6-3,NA,TGTGTCAGCAGAGAGCAGGGGAGTGAGACTGAAGCTTTCTTT,CVSREQGSETEAFF
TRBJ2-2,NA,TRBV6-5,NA,TGTGCCAGCAGTTACGGTCTAGCAAACACCGGGGAGCTGTTTTTT,CASSYGLANTGELFF
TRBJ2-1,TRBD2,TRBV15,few,TGTGCCACCAGCAGAGATCCGGGAGGGGAGCAGTTCTTC,CATSRDPGGEQFF
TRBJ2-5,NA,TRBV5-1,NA,TGCGCCAGCAGCTTGAGTTCGGGCAGAGGAGGAATAGAGACCCAGTACTTC,CASSLSSGRGGIETQYF
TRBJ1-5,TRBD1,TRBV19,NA,TGTGCCAGTAGCTGGGGACAGGGTTCCGGCAATCAGCCCCAGCATTTT,CASSWGQGSGNQPQHF
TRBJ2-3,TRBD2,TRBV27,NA,TGTGCCAGCAGTTTGTGGGAGGGGAGCACAGATACGCAGTATTTT,CASSLWEGSTDTQYF
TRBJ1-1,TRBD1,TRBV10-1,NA,TGCGCCAGCAGCCGGGACAGGGGCTCTGAAGCTTTCTTT,CASSRDRGSEAFF
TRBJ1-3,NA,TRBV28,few,TGTGCCAGTCAGCGGCAGGGAAGGAACACCATATATTTT,CASQRQGRNTIYF
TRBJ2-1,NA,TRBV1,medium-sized,TGCACCAGCAGCCAAGATCCCGTTCTGGCGGACCTCTCCTACAATGAGCAGTTCTTC,CTSSQDPVLADLSYNEQFF
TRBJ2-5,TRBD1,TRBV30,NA,TGTGCCTGGAGTGTATCAGGGGGCCAGGAGACCCAGTACTTC,CAWSVSGGQETQYF
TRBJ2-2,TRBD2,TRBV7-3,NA,TGTGCCAGCAGCTTGGGACTAGCGGGGGTTTCCGGGGAGCTGTTTTTT,CASSLGLAGVSGELFF
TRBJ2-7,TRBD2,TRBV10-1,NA,TGCGCCAGCGGACACTCTAGCGGCGAGCAGTACTTC,CASGHSSGEQYF
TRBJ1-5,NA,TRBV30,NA,TGTGCCTGGAGTTCCGGTCGCGGGCAGCGCAATCAGCCCCAGCATTTT,CAWSSGRGQRNQPQHF
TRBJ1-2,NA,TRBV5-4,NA,TGTGCCAGCAGCCCCCCCGGGCGTGGCAGGGGAAACTATGGCTACACCTTC,CASSPPGRGRGNYGYTF
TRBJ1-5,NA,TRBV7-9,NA,TGTGCCAGCAGCTTAGGGCGGACGTGGCCCCAGCATTTT,CASSLGRTWPQHF
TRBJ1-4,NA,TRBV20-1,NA,TGCAGTGCTAGGATACAGCAAAATGAAAAACTGTTTTTT,CSARIQQNEKLFF